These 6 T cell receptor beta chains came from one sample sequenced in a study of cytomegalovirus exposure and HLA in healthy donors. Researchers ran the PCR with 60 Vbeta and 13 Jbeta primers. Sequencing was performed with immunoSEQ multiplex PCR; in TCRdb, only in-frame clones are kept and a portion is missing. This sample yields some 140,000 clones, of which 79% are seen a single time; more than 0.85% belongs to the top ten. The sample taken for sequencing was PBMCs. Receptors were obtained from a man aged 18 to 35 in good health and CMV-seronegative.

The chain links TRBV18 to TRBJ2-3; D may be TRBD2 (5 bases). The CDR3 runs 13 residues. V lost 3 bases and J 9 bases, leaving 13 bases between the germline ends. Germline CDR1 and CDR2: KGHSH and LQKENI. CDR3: CASSPTRAETQYF. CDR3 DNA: TGTGCCAGCTCACCCACTAGAGCTGAGACGCAGTATTTT.

The CDR3 reads CASSAKPGGHYGYTF. The CDR3 nucleotides are TGTGCCAGTTCCGCGAAACCGGGGGGTCACTATGGCTACACCTTC. V gene TRBV19 combines with J gene TRBJ1-2; weak D call: TRBD1 (5 bases). Looked up from germline, CDR1 is LNHDA and CDR2 is SQIVND (reference sequence). V was shortened by 8 bases and J by 3 bases, with 19 bases between the two germline ends. The CDR3 runs to 15 residues.

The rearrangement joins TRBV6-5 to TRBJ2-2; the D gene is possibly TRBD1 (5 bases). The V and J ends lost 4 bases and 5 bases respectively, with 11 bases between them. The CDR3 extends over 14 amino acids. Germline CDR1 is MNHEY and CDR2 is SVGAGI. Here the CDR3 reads CASSSRSGTGELFF. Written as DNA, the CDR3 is TGTGCCAGCAGTTCCCGATCAGGGACCGGGGAGCTGTTTTTT.

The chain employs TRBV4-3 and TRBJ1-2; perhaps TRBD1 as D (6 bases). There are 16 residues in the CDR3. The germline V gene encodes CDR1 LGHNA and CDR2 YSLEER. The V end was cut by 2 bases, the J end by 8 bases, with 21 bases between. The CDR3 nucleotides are TGCGCCAGCAGCCAAAAGGTGGGGGGTGGGGGGGGCGGCTACACCTTC. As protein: CASSQKVGGGGGGYTF.

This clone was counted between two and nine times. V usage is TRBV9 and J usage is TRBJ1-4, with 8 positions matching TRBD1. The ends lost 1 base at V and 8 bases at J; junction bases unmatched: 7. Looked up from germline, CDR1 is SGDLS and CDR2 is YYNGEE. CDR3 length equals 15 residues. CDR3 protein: CASSVKQGGGEKLFF. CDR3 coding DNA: TGTGCCAGCAGCGTAAAACAGGGGGGGGGAGAAAAACTGTTTTTT.

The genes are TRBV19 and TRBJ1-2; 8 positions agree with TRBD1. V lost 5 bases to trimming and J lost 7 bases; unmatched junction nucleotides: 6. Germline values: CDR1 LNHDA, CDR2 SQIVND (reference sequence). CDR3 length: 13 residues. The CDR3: CASSFGQGGGYTF. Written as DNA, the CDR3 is TGTGCCAGTAGTTTCGGACAGGGCGGTGGCTACACCTTC.